This T cell receptor (beta chain) emerged from a study of cytomegalovirus exposure and HLA in healthy donors. Findings of the study overall: Previous analysis showed most TCR beta V segments were productive about 90% or about 30% of the time. 150 or so TCR beta chains were listed as cytomegalovirus-associated. Three CMV-associated chains proved CMV antigen-specific in vitro.

In germline, CDR1 is MDHEN, CDR2 SYDVKM. V trimming: 5 bases; J trimming: 11 bases; junction bases outside the gene matches: 17. CDR3 length: 16 residues. A multiplex PCR was run with 60 Vbeta primers and 13 Jbeta primers. Produced via immunoSEQ multiplex PCR; TCRdb's table is partial and in-frame only. Among roughly 130,000 clones listed, more than 55% were seen once. To note about this clone: The antigen is undetermined.

Sequenced input: PBMCs. This rearrangement joins TRBV28 to TRBJ1-5; TRBD1 matches at 8 bases. The TCR was taken from a man between 18 and 29 years old in good health and CMV-seronegative. CDR3 loop: CASSPYGQGLKVSQHF. Here the CDR3 DNA reads TGTGCCAGCAGTCCGTATGGACAGGGACTAAAGGTATCCCAGCATTTT.